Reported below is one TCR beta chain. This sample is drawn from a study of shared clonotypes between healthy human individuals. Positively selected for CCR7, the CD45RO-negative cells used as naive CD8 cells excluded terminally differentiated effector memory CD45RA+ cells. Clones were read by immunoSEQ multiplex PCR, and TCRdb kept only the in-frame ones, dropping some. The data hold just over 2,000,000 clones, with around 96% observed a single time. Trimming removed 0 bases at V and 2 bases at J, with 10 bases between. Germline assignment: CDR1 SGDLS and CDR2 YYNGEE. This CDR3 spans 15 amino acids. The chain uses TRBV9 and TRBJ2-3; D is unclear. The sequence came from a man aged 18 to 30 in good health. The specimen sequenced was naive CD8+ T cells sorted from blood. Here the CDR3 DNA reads TGTGCCAGCAGCGTAGAGGGCGATTACACAGATACGCAGTATTTT. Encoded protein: CASSVEGDYTDTQYF.